Listed below are T cell receptor beta chains from one sample, sequenced in a study of blood T cells in healthy people across ages. TCRdb analysed the 5' RACE reads with MiXCR anew, one entry per CDR3 protein. The sample carries about 830,000 distinct CDR3 sequences, around two thirds recorded once. Sample: blood. All receptors come from a man aged 25 to 40 in good health. CDR3s include the opening cysteine and the closing phenylalanine or tryptophan. Each record gives: J gene, clone size, D gene, V gene, CDR3 protein, CDR3 DNA. The D gene is left open where the match is weak. Clone size, where shown, is once, few, many, or a class for clones that have expanded.

J: TRBJ1-2
size: few
D: TRBD1
V: TRBV5-1
CDR3: CASSLEGQGAGGYTF
DNA: TGCGCCAGCAGCTTGGAAGGGCAGGGGGCAGGAGGCTACACCTTC

J: TRBJ2-1
size: few
D: TRBD2
V: TRBV29-1
CDR3: CSVEDRAGGWNEQFF
DNA: TGCAGCGTTGAAGATCGAGCGGGGGGATGGAATGAGCAGTTCTTC

J: TRBJ2-5
size: -
D: TRBD2
V: TRBV6-5
CDR3: CASQEGLLAKETQYF
DNA: TGTGCCAGCCAAGAGGGACTATTGGCAAAAGAGACCCAGTACTTC

J: TRBJ2-4
size: -
D: -
V: TRBV19
CDR3: CASSEGWQQYF
DNA: TGTGCCAGTAGCGAAGGATGGCAGCAGTACTTC

J: TRBJ2-7
size: -
D: TRBD1
V: TRBV10-3
CDR3: CAISLVTGNEQYF
DNA: TGTGCCATCAGTCTCGTGACAGGGAACGAGCAGTACTTC

J: TRBJ2-1
size: -
D: -
V: TRBV2
CDR3: CASRSSGATSYNEQFF
DNA: TGTGCCAGCAGGTCCTCAGGAGCCACTTCCTACAATGAGCAGTTCTTC

J: TRBJ2-7
size: -
D: -
V: TRBV6-5
CDR3: CASSPGATYEQYF
DNA: TGTGCCAGCAGTCCGGGGGCTACCTACGAGCAGTACTTC

J: TRBJ2-7
size: -
D: -
V: TRBV7-3
CDR3: CASSPGVTMHEQYF
DNA: TGTGCCAGCAGCCCTGGGGTGACAATGCACGAGCAGTACTTC

J: TRBJ2-7
size: once
D: -
V: TRBV28
CDR3: CASNSRSYEQYF
DNA: TGTGCCAGCAATAGCCGCTCCTACGAGCAGTACTTC

J: TRBJ2-1
size: -
D: -
V: TRBV21-1
CDR3: CASSKVGWLAGGYNEQFF
DNA: TGTGCCAGCAGCAAAGTGGGGTGGTTAGCGGGGGGGTACAATGAGCAGTTCTTC

J: TRBJ2-3
size: -
D: TRBD2
V: TRBV3-1
CDR3: CASSQGRGTNTDTQYF
DNA: TGTGCCAGCAGCCAAGGTCGCGGGACTAACACAGATACGCAGTATTTT

J: TRBJ2-1
size: -
D: TRBD2
V: TRBV5-1
CDR3: CASSQPRLAGNNEQFF
DNA: TGCGCCAGCAGCCAGCCCAGACTAGCGGGGAACAATGAGCAGTTCTTC

J: TRBJ2-1
size: -
D: -
V: TRBV4-3
CDR3: CASSREGQGYNEQFF
DNA: TGCGCCAGCAGCCGGGAAGGGCAGGGCTACAATGAGCAGTTTTTC

J: TRBJ2-1
size: -
D: TRBD2
V: TRBV9
CDR3: CASTATSGGWNEQFF
DNA: TGTGCCAGCACCGCGACTAGCGGGGGTTGGAATGAGCAGTTCTTC

J: TRBJ2-1
size: -
D: TRBD2
V: TRBV4-3
CDR3: CASSHTLSGGAFNEQFF
DNA: TGCGCCAGCAGCCATACTCTAAGCGGGGGGGCCTTCAATGAGCAGTTCTTC

J: TRBJ2-3
size: -
D: -
V: TRBV6-5
CDR3: CASSPWPRDTQYF
DNA: TGTGCCAGCAGTCCCTGGCCGAGGGATACGCAGTATTTT

J: TRBJ2-1
size: -
D: TRBD1
V: TRBV27
CDR3: CASSLSGQSSTGQFF
DNA: TGTGCCAGCAGTTTATCGGGACAGTCCTCAACTGGGCAGTTCTTC

J: TRBJ2-2
size: -
D: TRBD1
V: TRBV24-1
CDR3: CATSDPGTGTTGELFF
DNA: TGTGCCACCAGTGATCCCGGGACAGGGACCACCGGGGAGCTGTTTTTT

J: TRBJ2-3
size: few
D: -
V: TRBV10-3
CDR3: CAISESAPDTQYF
DNA: TGTGCCATCAGTGAGTCGGCACCAGATACGCAGTATTTT

J: TRBJ2-5
size: -
D: -
V: TRBV12-3/TRBV12-4
CDR3: CASSLVPLGEQYF
DNA: TGTGCCAGCAGTTTAGTTCCCTTGGGGGAGCAGTACTTC

J: TRBJ2-7
size: -
D: -
V: TRBV14
CDR3: CASSRVGGLQSYEQYF
DNA: TGTGCCAGCAGCCGAGTAGGTGGACTGCAGTCCTACGAGCAGTACTTC

J: TRBJ2-5
size: -
D: TRBD2
V: TRBV6-5
CDR3: CASTDWGLAEQETQYF
DNA: TGTGCCAGCACCGACTGGGGACTAGCAGAACAAGAGACCCAGTACTTC

J: TRBJ2-3
size: -
D: TRBD2
V: TRBV4-3
CDR3: CASSQATSGGYTDTQYF
DNA: TGCGCCAGCAGCCAAGCGACTAGCGGGGGGTACACAGATACGCAGTATTTT

J: TRBJ2-1
size: few
D: TRBD2
V: TRBV7-2
CDR3: CASSLRGGGITGSYNEQFF
DNA: TGTGCCAGCAGCTTACGAGGCGGGGGAATAACCGGCTCCTACAATGAGCAGTTCTTC

J: TRBJ1-2
size: -
D: -
V: TRBV28
CDR3: CASSPLPGFYGYTF
DNA: TGTGCCAGCAGCCCTCTACCAGGGTTCTATGGCTACACCTTC

J: TRBJ2-7
size: -
D: -
V: TRBV27
CDR3: CASSPTLSYEQYF
DNA: TGTGCCAGCAGTCCAACCCTCTCCTACGAGCAGTACTTC

J: TRBJ2-1
size: -
D: -
V: TRBV7-9
CDR3: CASRHGVALNEQFF
DNA: TGTGCCAGCAGACACGGCGTGGCTCTGAATGAGCAGTTCTTC

J: TRBJ2-3
size: -
D: TRBD2
V: TRBV20-1
CDR3: CSARESGAGDTQYF
DNA: TGCAGTGCTAGAGAAAGCGGGGCGGGAGATACGCAGTATTTT

J: TRBJ2-7
size: few
D: TRBD1
V: TRBV20-1
CDR3: CSARDQQGEYYEQYF
DNA: TGCAGTGCTAGAGATCAACAGGGGGAATACTACGAGCAGTACTTC

J: TRBJ2-1
size: once
D: -
V: TRBV4-3
CDR3: CASSHALLYEQFF
DNA: TGCGCCAGCAGCCATGCCCTCCTCTACGAGCAGTTCTTC

J: TRBJ2-1
size: -
D: -
V: TRBV12-5
CDR3: CASGPNGGGNEQFF
DNA: TGTGCTAGTGGTCCCAACGGGGGAGGCAATGAGCAGTTCTTC

J: TRBJ2-3
size: -
D: -
V: TRBV20-1
CDR3: CSAPGAGRADTQYF
DNA: TGCAGTGCTCCGGGGGCAGGGAGGGCAGATACGCAGTATTTT

J: TRBJ1-1
size: -
D: -
V: TRBV2
CDR3: CASSGTAAEAFF
DNA: TGTGCCAGCAGTGGGACAGCCGCTGAAGCTTTCTTT

J: TRBJ2-7
size: few
D: -
V: TRBV6-5
CDR3: CASSAGLLGEQYF
DNA: TGTGCCAGCAGTGCGGGGCTTTTGGGGGAGCAGTACTTC

J: TRBJ2-7
size: -
D: TRBD2
V: TRBV7-2
CDR3: CASSLYSGGTYEQYF
DNA: TGTGCCAGCAGCTTGTATAGCGGGGGAACCTACGAGCAGTACTTC

J: TRBJ2-1
size: few
D: -
V: TRBV7-6
CDR3: CASSFPGEPTNEQFF
DNA: TGTGCCAGCAGCTTTCCGGGGGAGCCGACAAATGAGCAGTTCTTC

J: TRBJ2-7
size: -
D: TRBD1
V: TRBV9
CDR3: CASSATGGLREQYF
DNA: TGTGCCAGCAGCGCGACAGGGGGGCTACGCGAGCAGTACTTC

J: TRBJ2-1
size: many
D: -
V: TRBV28
CDR3: CASSSSGLRSYNEQFF
DNA: TGTGCCAGCAGTTCTTCCGGCTTGAGGTCCTACAATGAGCAGTTCTTC

J: TRBJ2-7
size: -
D: -
V: TRBV6-5
CDR3: CASSYSDTGGYEQYF
DNA: TGTGCCAGCAGTTACTCCGATACAGGCGGCTACGAGCAGTACTTC

J: TRBJ2-7
size: few
D: -
V: TRBV4-3
CDR3: CASSQDTSGPYEQYF
DNA: TGCGCCAGCAGCCAAGATACATCAGGGCCTTACGAGCAGTACTTC

J: TRBJ2-2
size: -
D: -
V: TRBV6-5
CDR3: CASTPGTGTGELFF
DNA: TGTGCCAGCACACCCGGGACCGGGACCGGGGAGCTGTTTTTT

J: TRBJ1-2
size: few
D: -
V: TRBV5-5
CDR3: CASSLSGAQGYTF
DNA: TGTGCCAGCAGCTTGTCGGGGGCGCAGGGCTACACCTTC

J: TRBJ2-3
size: -
D: TRBD1
V: TRBV20-1
CDR3: CSASTGGDTDTQYF
DNA: TGCAGTGCTAGCACAGGGGGAGACACAGATACGCAGTATTTT

J: TRBJ2-7
size: once
D: TRBD2
V: TRBV12-3/TRBV12-4
CDR3: CASSHVRGGTSGFEQYF
DNA: TGTGCCAGCAGTCACGTCCGAGGTGGGACTAGCGGCTTCGAGCAGTACTTC

J: TRBJ2-7
size: -
D: TRBD1
V: TRBV7-8
CDR3: CASSELIQGASYEQYF
DNA: TGTGCCAGCAGCGAGTTAATCCAGGGGGCAAGCTACGAGCAGTACTTC

J: TRBJ1-5
size: few
D: TRBD1
V: TRBV5-1
CDR3: CASSLGQGAGQPQHF
DNA: TGTGCCAGCAGCCTGGGACAGGGAGCAGGCCAGCCCCAGCATTTT